This TCR beta chain was sequenced during a study of blood T cell repertoires in COVID-19. The overall study: T cells, B-cell-depleted T cells, or PBMCs supplied cDNA or gDNA.

Germline CDR1 ENHRY, CDR2 SYGVKD. The CDR3 extends over 12 amino acids. V lost 3 bases and J 9 bases, leaving 12 bases between the germline ends. Original handling: Estimated nucleated cell counts came from reference gene primer amplification. Sequencing was performed with immunoSEQ multiplex PCR; in TCRdb, only in-frame clones are kept and a portion is missing. V and J calls and clone size are those listed in that table; D and trimming were worked out from the DNA. The table has hundreds of thousands of clones, just under 90% seen once. The source material was peripheral blood. This TCR was recovered from a woman aged 18-29 years with acute or convalescent COVID-19. The chain is built from TRBV10-3 and TRBJ2-7, with D possibly matching TRBD1 (5 bases). CDR3 protein: CAISDDRPMQYF. The DNA of the CDR3 is TGTGCCATCAGTGATGACAGACCCATGCAGTACTTC.